This is a list of T cell receptor beta chains from one sample in a study of T cell responses to AZD1222 COVID-19 vaccine. Clones were sequenced by immunoSEQ multiplex PCR, and TCRdb holds only the in-frame ones, with some missing. The profile shows 90,000 to 120,000 clones, roughly 91% of them singletons. Sequenced material: peripheral blood, taken on day 0 of AZD1222 vaccination. The receptors stem from an adult in good health. Both conserved end residues are part of each CDR3. Each record gives: CDR3 protein, CDR3 DNA, J gene, V gene, D gene, clone size. A D gene is named only where the DNA matches it firmly. Not all rows give a size; the values are once, few, many and, for expanded clones, a class.

cdr3_aa: CASSTYSYGYTF
cdr3_nt: TGTGCCAGCAGCACTTATAGCTATGGCTACACCTTC
j_call: TRBJ1-2
v_call: TRBV28
d_call: .
clone_size: .

cdr3_aa: CASTGQQQETQYF
cdr3_nt: TGCGCCAGCACGGGACAGCAACAAGAGACCCAGTACTTC
j_call: TRBJ2-5
v_call: TRBV5-1
d_call: TRBD1
clone_size: .

cdr3_aa: CASSVLGGGASYNEQFF
cdr3_nt: TGTGCCAGCAGCGTACTAGGCGGGGGGGCATCGTACAATGAGCAGTTCTTC
j_call: TRBJ2-1
v_call: TRBV9
d_call: TRBD2
clone_size: .

cdr3_aa: CASSQGGTAGNTIYF
cdr3_nt: TGTGCCAGCAGCCAAGGTGGGACAGCTGGAAACACCATATATTTT
j_call: TRBJ1-3
v_call: TRBV3-1/TRBV3-2
d_call: TRBD1
clone_size: .

cdr3_aa: CSVGDSTNYGYTF
cdr3_nt: TGCAGCGTGGGCGACAGTACTAACTATGGCTACACCTTC
j_call: TRBJ1-2
v_call: TRBV29-1
d_call: .
clone_size: once

cdr3_aa: CASSLRRDRPTYEQYF
cdr3_nt: TGTGCCAGTAGTCTGCGGCGGGACAGGCCTACCTACGAGCAGTACTTC
j_call: TRBJ2-7
v_call: TRBV19
d_call: TRBD1
clone_size: .

cdr3_aa: CATSDSYGANTGELFF
cdr3_nt: TGTGCCACCAGTGATTCGTACGGAGCGAACACCGGGGAGCTGTTTTTT
j_call: TRBJ2-2
v_call: TRBV24-1
d_call: .
clone_size: .

cdr3_aa: CASTTTGTYEQYF
cdr3_nt: TGTGCCAGCACTACGACGGGTACCTACGAGCAGTACTTC
j_call: TRBJ2-7
v_call: TRBV2
d_call: .
clone_size: .

cdr3_aa: CASSMAFTDTQYF
cdr3_nt: TGTGCCAGTAGTATGGCTTTTACAGATACGCAGTATTTT
j_call: TRBJ2-3
v_call: TRBV19
d_call: .
clone_size: .

cdr3_aa: CASSAYRGGNQPQHF
cdr3_nt: TGTGCCAGTAGCGCTTACAGGGGTGGCAATCAGCCCCAGCATTTT
j_call: TRBJ1-5
v_call: TRBV19
d_call: TRBD1
clone_size: once

cdr3_aa: CASNSGTGGSYEQYF
cdr3_nt: TGCGCCAGCAACTCCGGGACAGGGGGATCCTACGAGCAGTACTTC
j_call: TRBJ2-7
v_call: TRBV5-1
d_call: TRBD1
clone_size: .

cdr3_aa: CASSLASTQMNTEAFF
cdr3_nt: TGTGCCAGCAGCTTAGCCTCGACACAGATGAACACTGAAGCTTTCTTT
j_call: TRBJ1-1
v_call: TRBV7-2
d_call: .
clone_size: .

cdr3_aa: CASSGDRVGQPQHF
cdr3_nt: TGTGCCAGCAGCGGGGACAGGGTGGGGCAGCCCCAGCATTTT
j_call: TRBJ1-5
v_call: TRBV21-1
d_call: .
clone_size: .

cdr3_aa: CASSLGSGANVLTF
cdr3_nt: TGTGCCAGCAGCTTGGGGTCTGGGGCCAACGTCCTGACTTTC
j_call: TRBJ2-6
v_call: TRBV5-6
d_call: .
clone_size: .

cdr3_aa: CANGDYEQYF
cdr3_nt: TGTGCCAACGGAGACTACGAGCAGTACTTC
j_call: TRBJ2-7
v_call: TRBV5-8
d_call: .
clone_size: .

cdr3_aa: CASSPSGQSNYGYTF
cdr3_nt: TGTGCCAGCTCACCTTCGGGACAGTCTAACTATGGCTACACCTTC
j_call: TRBJ1-2
v_call: TRBV18
d_call: TRBD1
clone_size: .